A selection of T cell receptor beta chains follows, all from one sample in a study of blood T cells in healthy people across ages. TCRdb redid the calling of the 5' RACE reads with MiXCR, one entry per CDR3 protein. The table has about 1,400,000 distinct CDR3 sequences, almost 60% seen once. Material: blood. These receptors came from a man aged 18 to 35 in good health. Each CDR3 is given with its conserved first and last residue. The D gene is left open where the match is weak. Clone sizes are given selectively: once, few, many, or a class where the clone is expanded.

v_gene: TRBV12-3/TRBV12-4
j_gene: TRBJ1-5
abundance: few
d_gene: .
CDR3nt: TGTGCCAGCAGTTTTATAGGGGGGAATCAGCCCCAGCATTTT
CDR3aa: CASSFIGGNQPQHF

v_gene: TRBV5-4
j_gene: TRBJ1-2
abundance: .
d_gene: TRBD1
CDR3nt: TGTGCCACAAGGACAGGGTGGGATAAGGCCAGTGGCTACACCTTC
CDR3aa: CATRTGWDKASGYTF

v_gene: TRBV27
j_gene: TRBJ2-5
abundance: .
d_gene: .
CDR3nt: TGTGCCAGCAGTTACGGGAGACCGGAAGAGACCCAGTACTTC
CDR3aa: CASSYGRPEETQYF

v_gene: TRBV10-3
j_gene: TRBJ2-1
abundance: .
d_gene: TRBD2
CDR3nt: TGTGCCACCAGGGCAGCGGGGGGGCTCAATGAGCAGTTCTTC
CDR3aa: CATRAAGGLNEQFF

v_gene: TRBV20-1
j_gene: TRBJ1-4
abundance: .
d_gene: .
CDR3nt: TGCAGTGCTAGAGAAGGAGGTCTTGAAAAACTGTTTTTT
CDR3aa: CSAREGGLEKLFF

v_gene: TRBV7-9
j_gene: TRBJ2-5
abundance: .
d_gene: .
CDR3nt: TGTGCCAGCAGCTTAGTTGTGGCGGGGAGGCAAGAGACCCAGTACTTC
CDR3aa: CASSLVVAGRQETQYF

v_gene: TRBV20-1
j_gene: TRBJ2-7
abundance: .
d_gene: TRBD1
CDR3nt: TGCACCACCGCAAAAGGGTTAGGGGGCAACGAGCAGTACTTC
CDR3aa: CTTAKGLGGNEQYF

v_gene: TRBV27
j_gene: TRBJ2-7
abundance: .
d_gene: TRBD2
CDR3nt: TGTGCCAGCAGCAGAAGCGGACTAGCGGGAGACTACGAGCAGTACTTC
CDR3aa: CASSRSGLAGDYEQYF

v_gene: TRBV27
j_gene: TRBJ1-6
abundance: .
d_gene: .
CDR3nt: TGTGCCAGCAGCCGGAGGCGGGACACGGGGAATTCACCCCTCCACTTT
CDR3aa: CASSRRRDTGNSPLHF

v_gene: TRBV27
j_gene: TRBJ2-1
abundance: .
d_gene: TRBD1
CDR3nt: TGTGCCAGCACCCTTAGGGGACAGGGGTACAATGAGCAGTTCTTC
CDR3aa: CASTLRGQGYNEQFF

v_gene: TRBV27
j_gene: TRBJ2-3
abundance: few
d_gene: TRBD1
CDR3nt: TGTGCCAGCAGTCCGGGGACAGGATGGTACGGAGATCCGCGAACAGATACGCAGTATTTT
CDR3aa: CASSPGTGWYGDPRTDTQYF

v_gene: TRBV28
j_gene: TRBJ2-5
abundance: .
d_gene: .
CDR3nt: TGTGCCAGCAGTATGCGGACAGAACGGGAGACCCAGTACTTC
CDR3aa: CASSMRTERETQYF

v_gene: TRBV18
j_gene: TRBJ2-7
abundance: .
d_gene: TRBD2
CDR3nt: TGTGCCAGCTCAGCTGGGGTCGGACTAGCGGGCTACGAGCAGTACTTC
CDR3aa: CASSAGVGLAGYEQYF

v_gene: TRBV6-6
j_gene: TRBJ2-1
abundance: few
d_gene: .
CDR3nt: TGTGCCAGCAGGACGCCCCCAGGGGATGAGCAGTTCTTT
CDR3aa: CASRTPPGDEQFF

v_gene: TRBV4-1
j_gene: TRBJ1-5
abundance: .
d_gene: .
CDR3nt: TGCGCCAGCAGCCAAGGGGCTAACACCGGGCCCCAGCATTTT
CDR3aa: CASSQGANTGPQHF

v_gene: TRBV12-5
j_gene: TRBJ1-2
abundance: .
d_gene: .
CDR3nt: TGTGCTAGTGGTTTGGTACTTGGGTTTGGTTATGGCTACACCTTC
CDR3aa: CASGLVLGFGYGYTF

v_gene: TRBV7-2
j_gene: TRBJ2-4
abundance: few
d_gene: .
CDR3nt: TGTGCCAGCAGCACAGACAGACGCTTAGCCAAAAACATTCAGTACTTC
CDR3aa: CASSTDRRLAKNIQYF